This paragraph reports one T cell receptor (beta chain). What it binds is not known. This sample is part of a study of T cells after yellow fever vaccination. Study summary: When fractions had low cell numbers, they were prepared with SMART-Seq v4 Ultra Low Input. General study findings and limits: Across the CD4 and CD8 compartments, a small share of clonotypes was present in both.

TCRdb redid the calling of the 5' RACE reads with MiXCR, one entry per CDR3 protein. The sample records 250,000 to 350,000 distinct CDR3 sequences, about 6.9% being singletons. In germline, CDR1 is SGHRS, CDR2 YFSETQ. V was clipped by 4 bases and J by 8 bases; unmatched bases: 12. There are 16 residues in the CDR3. This chain links TRBV5-1 with TRBJ2-3; TRBD2 agrees at 11 bases. The sample was PBMCs, taken about 41 days after the first yellow fever vaccination. This sequence originates from a man between 18 and 29 years old who received the YFV17D yellow fever vaccine. CDR3 region: CASSVSGGAILGTQYF. The CDR3 DNA follows: TGCGCCAGCAGCGTTAGCGGGGGGGCCATCCTCGGTACGCAGTATTTT.